This record concerns one TCR beta chain sequence. The antigen is not known. The V end lost 3 bases, the J end lost 1 base, and 7 bases lay between the germline ends. The CDR3 spans 13 residues. Germline CDR1 SGDLS, CDR2 YYNGEE. The data derive from a study of cytomegalovirus exposure and HLA in healthy donors. Across the whole study: The study's early data release held roughly 91 million unique TCRs from HLA-typed donors.

PCR employed 60 Vbeta and 13 Jbeta primers. Produced via immunoSEQ multiplex PCR; TCRdb's table is partial and in-frame only. Among some 180,000 clones, approximately 12% were seen once, and the ten largest hold about 7.8%. Findings and caveats of the study: Relative to equally common others, HLA-associated TCR beta chains showed greater clonal expansion in a later analysis.

The sequencing sample was made of PBMCs. The TCR was taken from a man aged 50 or older in good health and CMV-seropositive. This chain links TRBV9 with TRBJ1-1; unclear D gene. The chain's CDR3 is CASSALKNTEAFF. CDR3 nucleotide sequence: TGTGCCAGCAGCGCTCTAAAGAACACTGAAGCTTTCTTT.